The 8 T cell receptor beta chains below come from one sample, sequenced in a study of T-cell reconstitution after alpha-beta-depleted transplantation in children. Unique molecular identifiers were incorporated into the prepared TCRbeta library. In TCRdb, the PCR reads were re-called with MiXCR into one record per CDR3 protein. The profile shows almost 500,000 distinct CDR3 sequences, roughly a tenth of them singletons. The sample in question was PBMCs, obtained before TCRalphabeta/CD19-depleted stem cell transplant. Every receptor here comes from a child under 10 years old with inherited bone marrow failure, due to receive a stem cell transplant.

Ten or more counts support this clonotype. The chain joins TRBV20-1 to TRBJ2-2; 10 bases fit TRBD2. V trimming: 3 bases; J trimming: 4 bases; junction bases outside the gene matches: 5. The length of the CDR3 is 15 residues. Germline CDR1 is DFQATT and CDR2 is SNEGSKA (reference sequence). The chain's CDR3 is CSARLAGDTTGELFF. DNA for the CDR3: TGCAGTGCTAGGCTAGCGGGAGACACCACCGGGGAGCTGTTTTTT.

This clonotype was observed many times. The chain combines TRBV25-1 with TRBJ1-2; D not resolved. V was shortened by 7 bases and J by 5 bases, with 8 bases between the two germline ends. Germline V gene data show CDR1 as MGHDK and CDR2 as SYGVNS. The CDR3 contains 11 residues. The CDR3 coding sequence is TGTGCCAGCAACGGACTTTATGGCTACACCTTC. This translates into CASNGLYGYTF.

In this sample, this clonotype turned up many times. This rearrangement joins TRBV10-3 to TRBJ2-2, with 8 positions matching TRBD2. Germline assignment: CDR1 ENHRY and CDR2 SYGVKD. The ends lost 3 bases at V and 7 bases at J; junction bases unmatched: 10. The CDR3 contains 16 residues. The CDR3 coding sequence is TGTGCCATCAGTGACCTTCATAGCGGGAAAGGCGGGGAGCTGTTTTTT. This gives the protein CAISDLHSGKGGELFF.

This clonotype was counted many times. This sequence joins TRBV29-1 and TRBJ2-1; 13 bases line up with TRBD2. Germline loops: CDR1 SQVTM, CDR2 ANQGSEA. J was trimmed by 14 bases and V by 4 bases; bases with no gene match: 5. This CDR3 comprises 12 residues. The CDR3: CSVGTSGSKEFF. The CDR3, as DNA: TGCAGCGTTGGGACTAGCGGGAGTAAGGAGTTCTTC.

This clonotype was counted many times. The chain recombines TRBV3-1 with TRBJ2-7; 11 nucleotides agree with TRBD2. Looked up from germline, CDR1 is LGHDT and CDR2 is YNNKEL (reference sequence). J lost 3 bases, V lost 1 base, and 5 bases had no gene match. The CDR3 consists of 16 residues. CDR3 nucleotide sequence: TGTGCCAGCAGCCAAGGACTAGCGGGGCTTATCTACGAGCAGTACTTC. Its translation is CASSQGLAGLIYEQYF.

This clonotype came up many times. The gene calls are TRBV12-3 or TRBV12-4 and TRBJ2-1; 12 bases agree with TRBD2. V lost 7 bases and J lost 9; bases outside the gene matches: 10. CDR3 length: 15 amino acids. The CDR3 loop reads CASIYQTSGSFEQFF. The DNA of the CDR3 is TGTGCCAGCATCTACCAGACTAGCGGGAGCTTTGAGCAGTTCTTC.

This clonotype was observed at least ten times. This rearrangement joins TRBV30 to TRBJ2-7; D is possibly TRBD1 (5 bases). The CDR3 is 11 residues long. Germline loops: CDR1 GTSNPN, CDR2 SVGIG (reference sequence). Trimming stripped 0 bases from V and 5 bases from J, with 5 bases between. CDR3 coding DNA: TGTGCCTGGAGTGTAGGGGACGAGCAGTACTTC. It codes for CAWSVGDEQYF.

This clonotype was picked up many times. The CDR3, as DNA: TGTGCCAGCAGTCTAGGGACTAGCGGGAGGACCTTCTACGAGCAGTACTTC. Translation gives CASSLGTSGRTFYEQYF. The chain links TRBV28 to TRBJ2-7, with 15 bases lining up with TRBD2. The germline CDR1 and CDR2 sequences are MDHEN and SYDVKM. V was clipped by 5 bases and J by 3 bases; unmatched bases: 8. The CDR3 consists of 17 residues.